This T cell receptor beta chain was sequenced during a study of blood T cell repertoires in COVID-19. Whole-study context: Some COVID-19 samples were acute and others convalescent; all came from the United States, Italy and Spain. Sources were T cells, B-cell-depleted T cells, or PBMCs; the material itself was cDNA or gDNA.

Here immunoSEQ multiplex PCR was the method, and the copy in TCRdb shows in-frame clones only, minus some. The sample holds about 210,000 clones; around 86% are singletons and the top ten take 3.5% to 4%. Cohorts were based on clinical histories the participants reported. Sequencing was performed on PBMCs or T cells enriched from blood (not recorded which). The clonotype was recovered from a middle-aged woman with acute COVID-19.

This CDR3 is CASSYSQGGSGEKLFF. The CDR3 bases are TGTGCCAGCAGTTACTCCCAGGGAGGGTCTGGTGAAAAACTGTTTTTT. The rearrangement links TRBV6-5 to TRBJ1-4, with D possibly matching TRBD1 (5 bases). Per the germline V gene, CDR1 is MNHEY and CDR2 is SVGAGI. Trimming pared 0 bases from V and 7 bases from J, leaving 15 bases between. This CDR3 has 16 amino acids.